A single sample is the source of the 21 T cell receptor beta chains below, sequenced in a study of CXCR3-negative and CXCR3-positive naive CD8 T cells. Via 5' RACE with UMI labels, TRB cDNA libraries were prepared. TCRdb re-analyzed the 5' RACE reads; it lists each CDR3 protein once, without DNA. In total, the table holds around 90,000 distinct CDR3 sequences. The source material was naive CXCR3- CD8+ T cells from blood. Stated subset: CD45RO-CCR7+CD27+CD95- naive CD8+ T cells lacking CXCR3 (TNR3-). These receptors came from a human donor in good health. Some clones in this sample may be carry-over from other donors' samples.

The rearrangement links TRBV28 to TRBJ2-3; TCRdb selects TRBD2, and the lack of DNA leaves this call unchecked. The CDR3 runs 15 residues. Looked up from germline, CDR1 is MDHEN and CDR2 is SYDVKM. CDR3 in amino acids: CASSPTSGGTDTQYF. Filled out from reference TRBV28 and TRBJ2-3, the complete variable domain reads DVKVTQSSRYLVKRTGEKVFLECVQDMDHENMFWYRQDPGLGLRLIYFSYDVKMKEKGDIPEGYSVSREKKERFSLILESASTNQTSMYLCASSPTSGGTDTQYFGPGTRLTVL.

The V and J genes are TRBV28 and TRBJ2-7. The CDR3 extends over 16 amino acids. Germline CDR1 MDHEN, CDR2 SYDVKM. The CDR3 here is CASSLILGGRTYEQYF. Complete variable domain (other parts from reference TRBV28 and TRBJ2-7): DVKVTQSSRYLVKRTGEKVFLECVQDMDHENMFWYRQDPGLGLRLIYFSYDVKMKEKGDIPEGYSVSREKKERFSLILESASTNQTSMYLCASSLILGGRTYEQYFGPGTRLTVT.

The V and J genes are TRBV29-1 and TRBJ1-3; the D call of TRBD1 rests on TCRdb alone, since no DNA is present to check it. This CDR3 region has 15 residues. CDR1 is SQVTM, CDR2 ANQGSEA, per germline. The CDR3 region is CSVEDRAGSGNTIYF.

J is TRBJ2-7 and V is TRBV4-3; TCRdb lists TRBD1, though no DNA is available to test this call. CDR3 length equals 15 residues. The germline V gene has CDR1 LGHNA and CDR2 YSLEER. The CDR3 sequence is CASSQDPYGTYEQYF.

This chain uses TRBV4-3 with TRBJ2-2; the TCRdb D gene call, TRBD1, has no DNA to confirm it. This CDR3 has 15 residues. CDR1 and CDR2 (germline): LGHNA, YSLEER. CDR3: CASSQEYRGAGELFF.

This chain uses TRBV20-1 with TRBJ2-1. The CDR3 has 11 amino acids. Per the germline V gene, CDR1 is DFQATT and CDR2 is SNEGSKA (reference sequence). The CDR3 sequence is CSGQPANEQFF.

This sequence joins TRBV29-1 and TRBJ2-7. This CDR3 contains 13 residues. In germline, CDR1 is SQVTM, CDR2 ANQGSEA. The CDR3 protein is CSGTTGGTYEQYF.

This sequence joins TRBV12-3 or TRBV12-4 and TRBJ2-1; without DNA, the TCRdb call of TRBD2 cannot be checked. The CDR3 has 15 amino acids. CDR3 region: CASSPGTELYDEQFF.

This rearrangement joins TRBV6-5 to TRBJ2-1; the D gene TCRdb calls, TRBD1, cannot be checked with no DNA. This CDR3 is 17 amino acids long. Looked up from germline, CDR1 is MNHEY and CDR2 is SVGAGI. The CDR3 protein is CASRLNYRGLEGNEQFF.

V gene TRBV11-2 combines with J gene TRBJ2-2. Germline assignment: CDR1 SGHAT and CDR2 FQNNGV. The CDR3 sequence is 12 residues long. The CDR3 sequence is CASSLVPGELFF.

This sequence joins TRBV6-6 and TRBJ1-2. This CDR3 has 15 residues. Germline CDR1 and CDR2: MNHNY and SVGAGI (reference sequence). The CDR3 is CASSYSERANYGYTF.

The CDR3 sequence is CSARSSSGGYTDTQYF. The chain is built from TRBV20-1 and TRBJ2-3; TCRdb lists TRBD2, though no DNA is available to test this call. The germline gives CDR1 DFQATT, CDR2 SNEGSKA (reference sequence). The CDR3 sequence is 16 residues long.

J is TRBJ2-7 and V is TRBV3-1. Germline CDR1 is LGHDT and CDR2 is YNNKEL (reference sequence). The CDR3 contains 15 residues. The CDR3 sequence is CASSQDRSDTYEQYF.

The genes are TRBV29-1 and TRBJ2-5; the TCRdb call, TRBD1, lacks DNA for checking. The V gene's germline CDR1 is SQVTM and CDR2 ANQGSEA. CDR3 length equals 13 residues. This CDR3 is CSVLDREGKTQYF.

This chain connects TRBV27 to TRBJ2-7. The CDR3 consists of 13 residues. The V gene's germline CDR1 is MNHEY and CDR2 SMNVEV (reference sequence). The CDR3 reads CASRLGLDYEQYF.

The rearrangement uses TRBV20-1 and TRBJ1-2. This CDR3 spans 17 amino acids. CDR1 DFQATT and CDR2 SNEGSKA come from the germline V gene (reference sequence). This chain's CDR3 is CSARDKKASGNPYGYTF.

The chain joins TRBV4-3 to TRBJ1-2. Germline-derived CDR1 and CDR2 are LGHNA and YSLEER. The CDR3 sequence is 13 residues long. CDR3 residues: CASSQEGGDSYTF.

The rearrangement links TRBV20-1 to TRBJ2-3; TCRdb indicates TRBD2, and absent DNA this call remains unverified. Germline CDR1 reads DFQATT; CDR2 reads SNEGSKA (reference sequence). CDR3 size: 17 residues. The CDR3 region is CSASFGGGVFSTDTQYF.

The rearrangement links TRBV6-5 to TRBJ2-2. Germline assignment: CDR1 MNHEY and CDR2 SVGAGI. CDR3 length: 17 residues. The CDR3 is CASSYSSAYANTGELFF.

The gene calls are TRBV7-3 and TRBJ1-1; checking the TCRdb D call of TRBD1 is not possible without DNA. Germline V gene sequence: CDR1 SGHTA, CDR2 FQGTGA. The CDR3 is 13 amino acids. The CDR3 here is CASRGSGNTEAFF.

The chain has TRBV29-1 and TRBJ1-2. CDR1 and CDR2 (germline): SQVTM, ANQGSEA. CDR3 length: 13 residues. The chain's CDR3 is CSVGPLGNYGYTF.